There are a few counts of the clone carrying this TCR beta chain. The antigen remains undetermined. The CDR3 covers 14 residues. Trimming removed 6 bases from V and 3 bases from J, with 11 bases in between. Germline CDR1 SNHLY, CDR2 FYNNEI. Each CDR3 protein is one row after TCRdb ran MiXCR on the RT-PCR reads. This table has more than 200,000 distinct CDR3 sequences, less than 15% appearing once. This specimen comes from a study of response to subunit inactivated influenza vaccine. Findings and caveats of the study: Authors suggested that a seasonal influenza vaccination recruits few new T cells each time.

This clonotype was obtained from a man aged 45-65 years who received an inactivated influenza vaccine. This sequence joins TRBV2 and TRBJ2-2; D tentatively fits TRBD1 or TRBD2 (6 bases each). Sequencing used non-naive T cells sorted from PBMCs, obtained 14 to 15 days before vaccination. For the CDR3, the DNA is TGTGCCAGCAGGACAGGCGGGGACACCGGGGAGCTGTTTTTT. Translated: CASRTGGDTGELFF.